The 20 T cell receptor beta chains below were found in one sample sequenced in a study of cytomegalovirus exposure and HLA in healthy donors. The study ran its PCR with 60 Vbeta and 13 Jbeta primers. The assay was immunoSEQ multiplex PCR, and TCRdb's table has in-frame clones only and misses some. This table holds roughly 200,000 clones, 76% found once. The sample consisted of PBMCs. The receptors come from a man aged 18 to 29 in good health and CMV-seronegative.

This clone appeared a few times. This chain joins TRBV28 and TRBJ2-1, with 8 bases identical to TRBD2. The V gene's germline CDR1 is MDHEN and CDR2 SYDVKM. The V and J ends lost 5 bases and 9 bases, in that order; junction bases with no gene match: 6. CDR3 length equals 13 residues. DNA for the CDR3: TGTGCCAGCAGTCCCGGGACTAGGGGTGAGCAGTTCTTC. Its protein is CASSPGTRGEQFF.

The chain's CDR3 is CASSLGTGSEAFF. In nucleotides, the CDR3 is TGTGCCAGCAGCTTAGGGACAGGGTCGGAAGCTTTCTTT. The J gene is TRBJ1-1, the V gene TRBV11-3; 8 nucleotides align to TRBD1. The length of the CDR3 is 13 residues. The V gene's germline CDR1 is SGHNT and CDR2 YENEEA. J gave up 8 bases and V 1 base, and 3 bases lay outside the gene matches.

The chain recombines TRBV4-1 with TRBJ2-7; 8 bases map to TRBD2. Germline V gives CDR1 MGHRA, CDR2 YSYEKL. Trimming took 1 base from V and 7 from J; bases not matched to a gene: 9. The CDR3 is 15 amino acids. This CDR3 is CASSQGYSGMGEQYF. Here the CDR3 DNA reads TGCGCCAGCAGCCAAGGGTATAGCGGGATGGGGGAGCAGTACTTC.

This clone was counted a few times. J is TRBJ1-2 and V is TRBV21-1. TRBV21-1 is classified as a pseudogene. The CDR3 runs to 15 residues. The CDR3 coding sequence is TGTGCCAGCAGCAAAAGATCGACGCGGGGATATGGCTACACCTTC. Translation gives CASSKRSTRGYGYTF.

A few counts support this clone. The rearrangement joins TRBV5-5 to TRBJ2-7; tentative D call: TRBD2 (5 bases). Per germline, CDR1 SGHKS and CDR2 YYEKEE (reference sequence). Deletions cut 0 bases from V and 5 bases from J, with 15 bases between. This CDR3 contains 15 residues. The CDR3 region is CASSLVGGRGNEQYF. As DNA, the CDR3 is TGTGCCAGCAGCTTGGTTGGTGGGAGAGGGAACGAGCAGTACTTC.

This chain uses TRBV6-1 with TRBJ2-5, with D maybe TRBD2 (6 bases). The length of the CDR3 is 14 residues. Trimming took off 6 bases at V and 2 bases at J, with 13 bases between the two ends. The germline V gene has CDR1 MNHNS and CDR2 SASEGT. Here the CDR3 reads CASRRGNQQETQYF. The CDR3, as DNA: TGTGCCAGCAGACGCGGGAACCAACAAGAGACCCAGTACTTC.

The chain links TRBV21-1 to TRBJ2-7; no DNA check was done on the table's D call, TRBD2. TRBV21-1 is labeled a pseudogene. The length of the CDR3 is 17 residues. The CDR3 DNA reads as TGTGCCAGCAGCAAATCGGTAAGGTCCGGAGGAACCTACGAGCAGTACTTC. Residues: CASSKSVRSGGTYEQYF.

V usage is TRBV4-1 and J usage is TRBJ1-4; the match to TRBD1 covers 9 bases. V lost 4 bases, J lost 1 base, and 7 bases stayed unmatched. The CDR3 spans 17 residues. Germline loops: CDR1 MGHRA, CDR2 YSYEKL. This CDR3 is CASSPSQGQGTNEKLFF. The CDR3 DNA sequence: TGCGCCAGCAGCCCTTCCCAGGGACAGGGAACTAATGAAAAACTGTTTTTT.

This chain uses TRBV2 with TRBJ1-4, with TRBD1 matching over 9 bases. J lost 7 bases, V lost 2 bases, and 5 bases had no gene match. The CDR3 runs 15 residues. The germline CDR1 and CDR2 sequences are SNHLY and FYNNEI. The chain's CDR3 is CASSERRGQGEKLFF. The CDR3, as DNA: TGTGCCAGCAGTGAAAGGCGGGGACAGGGTGAAAAACTGTTTTTT.

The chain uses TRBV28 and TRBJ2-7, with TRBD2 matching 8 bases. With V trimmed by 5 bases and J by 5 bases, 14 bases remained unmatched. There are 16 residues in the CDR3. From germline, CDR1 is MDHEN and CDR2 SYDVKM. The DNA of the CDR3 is TGTGCCAGCAGTGGGGTGGGGGCGGGAGGTCTCGACGAGCAGTACTTC. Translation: CASSGVGAGGLDEQYF.

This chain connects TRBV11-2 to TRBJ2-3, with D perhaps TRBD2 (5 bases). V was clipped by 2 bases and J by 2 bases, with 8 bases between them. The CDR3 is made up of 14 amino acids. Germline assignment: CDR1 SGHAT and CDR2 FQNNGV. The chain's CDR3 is CASSLRLATDTQYF. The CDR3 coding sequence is TGTGCCAGCAGCTTAAGGCTAGCCACAGATACGCAGTATTTT.

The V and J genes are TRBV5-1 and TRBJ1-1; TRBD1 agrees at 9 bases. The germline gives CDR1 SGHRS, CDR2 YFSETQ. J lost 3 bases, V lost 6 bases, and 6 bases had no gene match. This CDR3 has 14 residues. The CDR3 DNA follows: TGCGCCAGCACGAGACAGGGGGGTGACACTGAAGCTTTCTTT. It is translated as CASTRQGGDTEAFF.

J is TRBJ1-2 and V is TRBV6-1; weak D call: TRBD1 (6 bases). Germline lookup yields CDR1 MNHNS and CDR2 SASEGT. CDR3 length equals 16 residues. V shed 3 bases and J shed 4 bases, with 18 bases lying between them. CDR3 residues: CASSDPGGTTLYGYTF. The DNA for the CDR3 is TGTGCCAGCAGTGACCCGGGGGGCACGACCCTCTATGGCTACACCTTC.

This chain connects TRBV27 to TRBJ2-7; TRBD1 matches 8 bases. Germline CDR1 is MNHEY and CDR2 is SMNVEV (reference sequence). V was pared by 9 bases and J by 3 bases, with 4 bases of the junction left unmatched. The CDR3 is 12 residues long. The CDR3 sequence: CASGQGLYEQYF. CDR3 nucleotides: TGTGCCAGTGGACAGGGCCTCTACGAGCAGTACTTC.

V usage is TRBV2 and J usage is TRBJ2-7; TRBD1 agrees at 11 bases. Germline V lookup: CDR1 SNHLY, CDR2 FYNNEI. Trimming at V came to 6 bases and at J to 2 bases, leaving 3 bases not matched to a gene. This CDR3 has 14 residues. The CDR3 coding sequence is TGTGCCAGCAGCCGGACAGGGGGCACCTACGAGCAGTACTTC. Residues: CASSRTGGTYEQYF.

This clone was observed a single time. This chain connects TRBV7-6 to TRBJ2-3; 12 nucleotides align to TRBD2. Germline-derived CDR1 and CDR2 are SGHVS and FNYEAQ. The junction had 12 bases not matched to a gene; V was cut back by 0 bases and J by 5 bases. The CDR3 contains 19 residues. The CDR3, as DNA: TGTGCCAGCAGCTTAGCCAAAACTAGCGGGAGGCGTCTGGTAGATACGCAGTATTTT. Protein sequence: CASSLAKTSGRRLVDTQYF.

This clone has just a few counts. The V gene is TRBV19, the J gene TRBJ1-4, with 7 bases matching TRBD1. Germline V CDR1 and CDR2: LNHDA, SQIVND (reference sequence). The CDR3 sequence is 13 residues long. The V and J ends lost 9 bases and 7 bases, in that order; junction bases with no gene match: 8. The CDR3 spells CASTQGVGEKLFF. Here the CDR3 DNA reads TGTGCCAGCACCCAGGGGGTCGGTGAAAAACTGTTTTTT. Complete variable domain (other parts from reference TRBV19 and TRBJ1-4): DGGITQSPKYLFRKEGQNVTLSCEQNLNHDAMYWYRQDPGQGLRLIYYSQIVNDFQKGDIAEGYSVSREKKESFPLTVTSAQKNPTAFYLCASTQGVGEKLFFGSGTQLSVL.

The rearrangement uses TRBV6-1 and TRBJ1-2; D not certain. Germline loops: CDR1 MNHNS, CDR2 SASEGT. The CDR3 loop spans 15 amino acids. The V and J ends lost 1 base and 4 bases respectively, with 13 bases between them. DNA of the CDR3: TGTGCCAGCAGTGAAGGCCGCCGTCAGTTCTATGGCTACACCTTC. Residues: CASSEGRRQFYGYTF.

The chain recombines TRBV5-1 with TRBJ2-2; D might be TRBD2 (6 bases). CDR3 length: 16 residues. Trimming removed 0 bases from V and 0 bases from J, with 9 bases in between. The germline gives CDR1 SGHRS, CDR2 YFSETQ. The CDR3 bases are TGCGCCAGCAGCTTGGTGGTAGCGGCGAACACCGGGGAGCTGTTTTTT. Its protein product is CASSLVVAANTGELFF.

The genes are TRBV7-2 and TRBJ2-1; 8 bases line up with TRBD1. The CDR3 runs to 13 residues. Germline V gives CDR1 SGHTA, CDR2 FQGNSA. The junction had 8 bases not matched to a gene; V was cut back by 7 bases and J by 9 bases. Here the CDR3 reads CASTSAGGLEQFF. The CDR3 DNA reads TGTGCCAGCACCTCTGCAGGGGGCCTTGAGCAGTTCTTC.